This section outlines one TCR beta chain sequence together with its context. This record comes from a study of tumor-infiltrating lymphocytes in localized non-small cell lung cancer. Libraries were prepared by immunoSEQ multiplex PCR; TCRdb keeps only in-frame clonotypes and omits some of them. The sample lists about 9,900 clones, 60% to 80% occurring once. The germline CDR1 and CDR2 sequences are SNHLY and FYNNEI. V gave up 6 bases and J gave up 1 base, with 12 bases separating them. There are 14 residues in the CDR3. This sequence originates from a human donor with non-small cell lung cancer. V is TRBV2 and J is TRBJ2-5; unclear D gene. The sequencing sample was made of lung tumor tissue. The DNA for the CDR3 is TGTGCCAGCAGCCAGACCCGAATCCAAGAGACCCAGTACTTC. Translated, it gives CASSQTRIQETQYF.